This T cell receptor (beta chain) was sequenced in a study of blood T cell repertoires in COVID-19. This CDR3 has 13 residues. The germline V gene encodes CDR1 ENHRY and CDR2 SYGVKD. V lost 6 bases to trimming and J lost 5 bases, with 11 bases between them. Measured with immunoSEQ multiplex PCR; TCRdb has only the in-frame clones, and not every one. The table shows about 160,000 clones, with approximately 87% occurring only once. Sequenced sample: peripheral blood. This receptor was obtained from a woman in her seventies with COVID-19, enrolled during active disease. The chain uses TRBV10-3 and TRBJ1-5; D is unresolved. The CDR3 bases are TGTGCCATCAGCCCGGAGCCGGATCAGCCCCAGCATTTT. It is translated as CAISPEPDQPQHF.